The entry that follows covers one T cell receptor beta chain sequence. Only one count was recorded for this clone. Its target antigen remains unknown. No much larger clone exists at a distance of one base, and base qualities are not known. TCRbeta CDR3 regions were amplified from genomic DNA using the immunoSEQ Assay, a bias-controlled multiplex PCR. From the authors' description of their analysis: The number of nucleated cells in each sample was estimated by amplification of reference gene primers within the assay. Sequence reads were collapsed and filtered to measure the absolute abundance of every unique TCRbeta CDR3 rearrangement. For each sample, productive Simpson clonality was calculated by taking the square root of Simpson's diversity index across productive rearrangements. TCRdb provides this immuneACCESS table in a form limited to in-frame rearrangements. Some clones are lacking; in checked studies, under half of them reflect an unresolved V gene, and why the rest are absent is not known. The DNA gave D and trimming, while V, J and clone size come from that table. For this sample the table gives around 77,000 clones, of which around 93% were detected only once. The leading ten clones occupy less than 6% of the sample.

This sample is drawn from a study of blood T cell repertoires in COVID-19 (dated by TCRdb to between 2020 and 2021). For the wider study: Collaborator samples came from the United States, Italy and Spain and covered acute and convalescent phases of COVID-19. The samples were drawn from the first 160 participants of the ongoing ImmuneRACE study and from over 950 subjects provided by 6 global collaborators. The repertoires were released in a freely available public database meant as a resource for research on the immune response to SARS-CoV-2. The prospective study material was composed of cDNA or gDNA derived from T cells, B-cell-depleted T cells, or PBMCs. The sample metadata nearly always contained a de-identified subject ID, COVID-19 status, age in years and sex. Deeply sampled blood TCRbeta repertoires from subjects exposed to, actively infected with, or recovered from COVID-19 were included in the dataset. Where available, HLA class I and class II types were obtained from metadata supplied by the sample provider rather than from assay-based typing. Points the paper makes about the study in general: How much clinical and demographic metadata was included differed by source and by participant, and the metadata was provided uncurated.

The collaborating institutions used their own protocols to collect whole blood in K2EDTA tubes. For TCRbeta analysis, collaborator samples were shipped as frozen whole blood, as isolated PBMCs, or as DNA extracted from either sample type. The CDR3 covers 16 residues, taking in both the cysteine and the phenylalanine. Solely the CDR3 DNA is kept, with 48 bases framed from the first base. Ends trimmed: V by 6 bases, J by 5 bases; bases unmatched to a gene: 11. Looking up the germline V gene yields CDR1 SGHTA and CDR2 FQGNSA. Recombination joined TRBV7-2 with TRBJ2-2, with TRBD2 matching 8 junction bases. The sequenced sample consisted of peripheral blood. The sequence was obtained from a woman aged 55 to 70 with active COVID-19. The CDR3: CASSPPKGGRTGELFF. In nucleotide form, the sequence is TGTGCCAGCAGTCCGCCCAAGGGCGGGAGGACCGGGGAGCTGTTTTTT. The full variable domain, completed from the reference TRBV7-2 and TRBJ2-2 proteins outside the CDR3, reads GAGVSQSPSNKVTEKGKDVELRCDPISGHTALYWYRQSLGQGLEFLIYFQGNSAPDKSGLPSDRFSAERTGGSVSTLTIQRTQQEDSAVYLCASSPPKGGRTGELFFGEGSRLTVL.